This TCR beta chain was captured by sequencing in a study of PD-1 blockade in classical Hodgkin lymphoma. On the study more broadly: Nivolumab was given intravenously to patients at 3 mg/kg every 2 weeks. Study-wide findings and caveats: Newly diagnosed patients were reported to start with lower TCR diversity than healthy donors. Why repertoires differed is undefined; disease activity or prior therapy possibly contributed.

Trimming left V 6 bases short and J 7 bases short, with 18 bases between. The CDR3 runs to 15 residues. Germline CDR1 is MDHEN and CDR2 is SYDVKM. A word on this clone: Its specificity is unknown.

Time point denoted: cycle 4 day 1 (C4D1), after 6 weeks of nivolumab. Every patient had relapsed following autologous stem cell transplantation, and cohorts differed in brentuximab vedotin exposure. Libraries were prepared by immunoSEQ multiplex PCR; TCRdb keeps only in-frame clonotypes and omits some of them. The sample has about 8,000 clones, around 78% seen once. This specimen consisted of peripheral blood mononuclear cells (PBMCs), obtained before the fourth cycle of nivolumab. The chain recombines TRBV28 with TRBJ1-4; no clear D. The receptor comes from a human donor with classical Hodgkin lymphoma. In nucleotides, the CDR3 is TGTGCCAGCAGCCCCCCGACCGCTTTGGGTGAAAAACTGTTTTTT. Its translation: CASSPPTALGEKLFF.